The 6 T cell receptor beta chains presented below share a single source sample, sequenced in a study of T cells after yellow fever vaccination. A single record per CDR3 protein comes from TCRdb applying MiXCR to the 5' RACE reads. The table includes about 300,000 distinct CDR3 sequences, 6.5% to 8.5% detected once. The sequenced sample was PBMCs, obtained 45 days after the first yellow fever vaccination. These receptors came from a man aged 18 to 35 who received the YFV17D yellow fever vaccine.

This chain connects TRBV5-4 to TRBJ1-1, with 8 bases aligning to TRBD1. The CDR3 runs to 16 residues. V lost 2 bases, J lost 6 bases, and 12 bases stayed unmatched. Germline assignment: CDR1 SGHNT and CDR2 YYREEE (reference sequence). In nucleotides, the CDR3 is TGTGCCAGCAGCTTATCGATCGGACAGGGTGGACCTGAAGCTTTCTTT. It encodes CASSLSIGQGGPEAFF.

This clonotype has just a few counts. This chain uses TRBV29-1 with TRBJ2-5, with D unclear. CDR3 size: 11 residues. The germline V gene encodes CDR1 SQVTM and CDR2 ANQGSEA. The germline V and J ends were trimmed by 4 bases and 0 bases, with 3 bases remaining between them. In DNA, the CDR3 is TGCAGCGTTGGCAACCAAGAGACCCAGTACTTC. This codes for CSVGNQETQYF.

This clonotype occurred many times. V usage is TRBV15 and J usage is TRBJ2-2; possible D gene TRBD1, 5 bases. This CDR3 region has 13 residues. V shed 7 bases and J shed 2 bases, with 8 bases lying between them. The V gene's germline CDR1 is LNHNV and CDR2 YYDKDF (reference sequence). As DNA, the CDR3 is TGTGCCACCACAGGGAAAAACACCGGGGAGCTGTTTTTT. It translates to CATTGKNTGELFF.

This clonotype occurred a few times. The CDR3 is CASNGLDNEQFF. The CDR3 DNA is TGTGCCAGCAACGGTCTGGACAATGAGCAGTTCTTC. V gene TRBV12-3 or TRBV12-4 combines with J gene TRBJ2-1; D is unresolved. V was clipped by 7 bases and J by 5 bases, with 9 bases between them. This CDR3 contains 12 residues.

V and J are TRBV11-1 and TRBJ1-2; perhaps TRBD1 as D (6 bases). The V gene's germline CDR1 is SGHAT and CDR2 FQDESV (reference sequence). This CDR3 region has 18 residues. V was cut by 5 bases and J by 4 bases, with 26 bases left in between. CDR3: CASSPLIGQGSLLYGYTF. The CDR3 region has the DNA TGTGCCAGCAGCCCCCTGATTGGGCAGGGGTCCCTCCTCTATGGCTACACCTTC.

The chain couples TRBV6-1 to TRBJ2-5; TRBD2 matches at 8 bases. V shed 6 bases, J shed 1 base, and the junction held 7 bases outside the gene matches. Germline V gene sequence: CDR1 MNHNS, CDR2 SASEGT. CDR3 length: 15 residues. DNA for the CDR3: TGTGCCAGCAGATTGTCCGGGACTAGCCAAGAGACCCAGTACTTC. Translated, it gives CASRLSGTSQETQYF.